The 21 T cell receptor beta chains presented below share a single source sample, sequenced in a study of graft-versus-host responses after intestinal transplantation. Responders labeled with CFSE (approximately 200,000) were plated with approximately 200,000 irradiated, violet-dye-labeled stimulators. This table comes from immunoSEQ multiplex PCR, and its TCRdb copy is limited to in-frame clones, with some not included. Seen here are 14,000 or so clones, about two fifths observed once, and the top ten hold roughly 15%. The sequences come from alloreactive CD8+ T cells from a mixed lymphocyte reaction culture, collected before intestinal transplant. Subset here: CFSE-low proliferating T cells sorted from approximately 6-day pre-transplant mixed lymphocyte reaction (GvH or HvG direction). The origin of the receptors is a human patient who received an intestinal transplant.

The rearrangement links TRBV6-6 to TRBJ1-2; D not certain. The ends were cut back, 5 bases at V and 3 bases at J, with 19 bases in the middle. CDR3 length: 16 residues. The germline V gene has CDR1 MNHNY and CDR2 SVGAGI (reference sequence). CDR3 sequence reads: CASSPREVAADYGYTF. The CDR3 coding sequence is TGTGCCAGCAGTCCCAGAGAGGTGGCCGCTGACTATGGCTACACCTTC.

This chain connects TRBV29-1 to TRBJ1-3, with a possible D match to TRBD1 (5 bases). This CDR3 has 16 amino acids. V lost 2 bases and J 0 bases, leaving 14 bases between the germline ends. Germline-derived CDR1 and CDR2 are SQVTM and ANQGSEA. The CDR3 coding sequence is TGCAGCGTTGAAACCCCGACAGATAGCTCTGGAAACACCATATATTTT. Encoded protein: CSVETPTDSSGNTIYF.

The rearrangement links TRBV13 to TRBJ2-1, with D maybe TRBD2 (7 bases). Germline V CDR1 and CDR2: PRHDT, FYEKMQ (reference sequence). V was clipped by 1 base and J by 7 bases, with 20 bases between them. This CDR3 comprises 17 residues. This CDR3 reads CASSLDRGATGVNEQFF. The CDR3 region has the DNA TGTGCCAGCAGCTTAGATCGGGGGGCTACGGGTGTAAATGAGCAGTTCTTC.

This clone has just a few counts. The V gene is TRBV5-1, the J gene TRBJ1-5; D possibly corresponds to TRBD1 (5 bases). The V end lost 4 bases, the J end lost 2 bases, and 13 bases lay between the germline ends. Germline V gene lookup returns CDR1 SGHRS and CDR2 YFSETQ. The length of the CDR3 is 15 residues. CDR3 in amino acids: CASSPGVGGNQPQHF. For the CDR3, the DNA is TGCGCCAGCAGCCCCGGCGTAGGGGGCAATCAGCCCCAGCATTTT.

CDR3 bases: TGTGCCAGCAGCACCGTCGAGCGGCCCGCTTCCATCGAGCAGTACTTC. Translation gives CASSTVERPASIEQYF. The gene calls are TRBV5-6 and TRBJ2-7; a weak D match, TRBD2 (5 bases). Trimming took 4 bases from V and 6 from J, leaving 23 bases between them. The CDR3 consists of 16 residues. The germline V gene encodes CDR1 SGHDT and CDR2 YYEEEE.

This clone came up a few times. The chain carries TRBV30 and TRBJ1-1, with D maybe TRBD1 (6 bases). The V end lost 0 bases, the J end lost 5 bases, and 10 bases lay between the germline ends. Germline V gene sequence: CDR1 GTSNPN, CDR2 SVGIG (reference sequence). The CDR3 has 13 residues. The CDR3 here is CAWSVTGSTEAFF. The CDR3 DNA reads as TGTGCCTGGAGTGTAACAGGGAGTACTGAAGCTTTCTTT.

A few counts support this clone. V and J are TRBV29-1 and TRBJ2-7, with 8 bases identical to TRBD1. The trim removed 5 bases at V and 4 bases at J, leaving 7 bases unmatched. Per the germline V gene, CDR1 is SQVTM and CDR2 is ANQGSEA. This CDR3 contains 13 residues. This chain's CDR3 is CSVQTGAQYEQYF. CDR3 coding DNA: TGCAGCGTTCAGACAGGGGCTCAGTACGAGCAGTACTTC.

The sample holds a few counts of this clone. The gene calls are TRBV2 and TRBJ1-3, with 9 bases aligning to TRBD1. Per the germline V gene, CDR1 is SNHLY and CDR2 is FYNNEI. This CDR3 comprises 17 residues. J gave up 3 bases and V 5 bases, and 11 bases lay outside the gene matches. CDR3 protein: CASSPVGQGLFGNTIYF. CDR3 in DNA: TGTGCCAGCAGTCCTGTCGGACAGGGGCTATTTGGAAACACCATATATTTT.

The chain recombines TRBV7-8 with TRBJ1-2; 11 bases map to TRBD1. CDR1 is SGHVS, CDR2 FQNEAQ, per germline. V gave up 5 bases and J gave up 6 bases; unmatched junction bases: 5. The CDR3 totals 14 residues. CDR3 DNA: TGTGCCAGCAGCGGCCGGACAGGGGGCGATGGCTACACCTTC. Translation: CASSGRTGGDGYTF.

The chain links TRBV29-1 to TRBJ1-2; D not certain. The germline V gene has CDR1 SQVTM and CDR2 ANQGSEA. The CDR3 covers 11 residues. Trimming took off 3 bases at V and 4 bases at J, with 6 bases between the two ends. The CDR3 DNA reads as TGCAGCGTTGACTTCGGCTATGGCTACACCTTC. It encodes CSVDFGYGYTF.

This clone showed up just a few times. The CDR3 reads CASSPPHRVCNQPQHF. As DNA, the CDR3 is TGCGCCAGCAGTCCCCCCCACAGGGTATGCAATCAGCCCCAGCATTTT. The gene calls are TRBV23-1 and TRBJ1-5; the D gene is possibly TRBD1 (6 bases). TRBV23-1 is an ORF; its function is uncertain. V lost 4 bases, J lost 2 bases, and 15 bases lay in between. The CDR3 runs to 16 residues.

This clone was observed a few times. The CDR3 region is CASGTRATDTQYF. In nucleotides, the CDR3 is TGTGCATCCGGGACTAGGGCGACAGATACGCAGTATTTT. This chain uses TRBV19 with TRBJ2-3, with TRBD2 matching over 8 bases. Germline V gene sequence: CDR1 LNHDA, CDR2 SQIVND (reference sequence). The CDR3 extends over 13 amino acids.

This clone was seen more than once but under ten times. The chain has TRBV2 and TRBJ2-5, with 11 bases matching TRBD2. The CDR3 has 20 amino acids. After removal of 1 base from V and 0 bases from J, the junction contained 13 bases not matched to a gene. Germline V gives CDR1 SNHLY, CDR2 FYNNEI. The CDR3 loop reads CASSEEWPGLAALYQETQYF. CDR3 bases: TGTGCCAGCAGTGAAGAATGGCCGGGACTAGCGGCTCTCTACCAAGAGACCCAGTACTTC.

The CDR3 loop reads CASSQSGVQGYEQYF. Here the CDR3 DNA reads TGCGCCAGCAGCCAATCAGGGGTTCAAGGCTACGAGCAGTACTTC. The gene calls are TRBV4-1 and TRBJ2-7; possibly TRBD1 for D (6 bases). This CDR3 region has 15 residues. V gave up 2 bases and J gave up 3 bases, with 14 bases separating them. Germline V gives CDR1 MGHRA, CDR2 YSYEKL.

This clone occurred a few times. V gene TRBV20-1 combines with J gene TRBJ1-5; D is uncertain. The CDR3 length is 10 residues. From germline, CDR1 is DFQATT and CDR2 SNEGSKA (reference sequence). In DNA, the CDR3 is TGCAGAACAAAGCGACAGCCCCAGCATTTT. Translating gives CRTKRQPQHF.

By share of the sample, this clone is medium-sized (0.01 to 0.1%). V is TRBV6-1 and J is TRBJ1-4; 8 positions agree with TRBD1. V was pared by 5 bases and J by 6 bases, with 5 bases of the junction left unmatched. Per the germline V gene, CDR1 is MNHNS and CDR2 is SASEGT. This CDR3 is built from 14 residues. The DNA of the CDR3 is TGTGCCAGCAGTTATTACAGGGGGGATGAAAAACTGTTTTTT. Translated: CASSYYRGDEKLFF.

The chain uses TRBV6-6 and TRBJ2-5; 10 bases line up with TRBD2. Unmatched junction bases numbered 6, after V lost 6 bases and J lost 5 bases. The CDR3 consists of 14 residues. CDR1 is MNHNY and CDR2 is SVGAGI in the germline V gene (reference sequence). The CDR3 DNA reads as TGTGCCAGCAGGAAGCGGGGGGGCCGCGAGACCCAGTACTTC. This encodes CASRKRGGRETQYF.

The rearrangement uses TRBV27 and TRBJ2-7, with 13 nucleotides matching TRBD2. This CDR3 is built from 15 residues. V lost 2 bases to trimming and J lost 5 bases; unmatched junction nucleotides: 3. Germline CDR1 and CDR2: MNHEY and SMNVEV (reference sequence). CDR3 sequence (DNA): TGTGCCAGCAGTTTAGGGACTAGCGGGAACCACGAGCAGTACTTC. As protein: CASSLGTSGNHEQYF.

This clone was recorded once. The chain is built from TRBV27 and TRBJ1-6; a weak D match, TRBD1 (6 bases). The CDR3 is 14 amino acids. Germline CDR1 and CDR2: MNHEY and SMNVEV (reference sequence). Deletions cut 2 bases from V and 9 bases from J, with 11 bases between. Here the CDR3 reads CASSLTQGGSPLHF. The CDR3 DNA reads as TGTGCCAGCAGTTTAACACAGGGTGGTTCACCCCTCCACTTT.

V gene TRBV6-6 combines with J gene TRBJ1-5, with a tentative D call TRBD1 (6 bases). There are 13 residues in the CDR3. Germline loops: CDR1 MNHNY, CDR2 SVGAGI (reference sequence). Trimming removed 6 bases from V and 6 bases from J, with 12 bases in between. The CDR3 is CASSITGFQPQHF. The CDR3 DNA sequence: TGTGCCAGCAGCATAACAGGGTTTCAGCCCCAGCATTTT.

The chain combines TRBV4-3 with TRBJ2-7, with D perhaps TRBD2 (5 bases). V was shortened by 1 base and J by 2 bases, with 12 bases between the two germline ends. The germline V gene has CDR1 LGHNA and CDR2 YSLEER. The CDR3 sequence is 15 residues long. The CDR3 DNA reads TGCGCCAGCAGCCAAGTATTTGGCGGGCCCTACGAGCAGTACTTC. Translated: CASSQVFGGPYEQYF.